This T cell receptor (beta chain) emerged from a study of cytomegalovirus exposure and HLA in healthy donors. The assay was immunoSEQ multiplex PCR, and TCRdb's table has in-frame clones only and misses some. Among approximately 230,000 clones listed, more than 85% were seen once. With 6 bases removed from V and 7 bases from J, the gap between germline ends came to 15 bases. This CDR3 has 13 residues. CDR1 and CDR2 from the germline V gene are SNHLY and FYNNEI. The TCR sequence derives from a man younger than 35 in good health and CMV-seropositive. Material: PBMCs. The chain employs TRBV2 and TRBJ1-1; D is perhaps TRBD1 (6 bases). CDR3 sequence reads: CASRTGPGFEAFF. CDR3 coding DNA: TGTGCCAGCAGAACAGGGCCTGGGTTTGAAGCTTTCTTT.